The text below deals with one TCR beta chain. Its specificity is unknown. Clones were sequenced by immunoSEQ multiplex PCR, and TCRdb holds only the in-frame ones, with some missing. The table lists approximately 2,300,000 clones, 85% to 95% of them singletons. The data are from a study of shared clonotypes between healthy human individuals. Overall study findings and caveats: Memory subsets had estimated richness that was generally smaller than that of naive subsets.

The V gene's germline CDR1 is SQVTM and CDR2 ANQGSEA. Trimming shortened V by 5 bases and J by 1 base, and 11 bases separated the two germline ends. The CDR3 has 13 residues. Specimen: naive CD4+ T cells from PBMCs. Described subset: CD45RA+ positively selected. V and J are TRBV29-1 and TRBJ2-5; tentatively, D is TRBD1 or TRBD2 (5 bases each). The TCR originated in a man aged 18 to 30 in good health. Some clones in this sample may be carry-over from other donors' samples. The CDR3 reads CSVRRGLQETQYF. The CDR3 DNA is TGCAGCGTTCGACGGGGCCTCCAAGAGACCCAGTACTTC.